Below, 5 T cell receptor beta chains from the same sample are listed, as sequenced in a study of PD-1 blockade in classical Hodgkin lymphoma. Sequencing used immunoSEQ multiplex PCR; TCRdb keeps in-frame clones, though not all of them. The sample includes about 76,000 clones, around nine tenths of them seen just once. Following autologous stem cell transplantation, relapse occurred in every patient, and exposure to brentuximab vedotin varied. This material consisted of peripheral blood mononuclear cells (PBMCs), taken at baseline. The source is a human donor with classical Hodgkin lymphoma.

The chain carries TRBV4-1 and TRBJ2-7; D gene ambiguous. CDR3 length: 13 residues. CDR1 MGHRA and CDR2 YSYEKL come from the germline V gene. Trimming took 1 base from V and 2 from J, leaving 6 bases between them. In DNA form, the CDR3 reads TGCGCCAGCAGCCAAGGGCTACCCTACGAGCAGTACTTC. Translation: CASSQGLPYEQYF.

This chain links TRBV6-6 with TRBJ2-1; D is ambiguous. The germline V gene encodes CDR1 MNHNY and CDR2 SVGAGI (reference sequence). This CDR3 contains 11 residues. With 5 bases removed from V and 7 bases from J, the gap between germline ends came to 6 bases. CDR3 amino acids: CASSRANEQFF. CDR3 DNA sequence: TGTGCCAGCAGTAGAGCTAATGAGCAGTTCTTC.

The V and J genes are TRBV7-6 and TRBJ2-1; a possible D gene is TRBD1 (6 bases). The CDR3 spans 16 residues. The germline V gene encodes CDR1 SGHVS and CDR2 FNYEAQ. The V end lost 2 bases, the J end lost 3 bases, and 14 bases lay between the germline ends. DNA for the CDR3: TGTGCCAGCAGCTTATCCGGGACAAGCTACTACAATGAGCAGTTCTTC. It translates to CASSLSGTSYYNEQFF.

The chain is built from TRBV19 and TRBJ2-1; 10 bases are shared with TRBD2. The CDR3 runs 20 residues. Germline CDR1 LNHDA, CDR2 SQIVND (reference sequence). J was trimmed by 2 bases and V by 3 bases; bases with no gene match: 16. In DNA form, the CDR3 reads TGTGCCAGTAGTATTTGGAGACTAGCGGGCCGTGGTGGGCCCTACAATGAGCAGTTCTTC. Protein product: CASSIWRLAGRGGPYNEQFF. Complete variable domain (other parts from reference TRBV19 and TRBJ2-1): DGGITQSPKYLFRKEGQNVTLSCEQNLNHDAMYWYRQDPGQGLRLIYYSQIVNDFQKGDIAEGYSVSREKKESFPLTVTSAQKNPTAFYLCASSIWRLAGRGGPYNEQFFGPGTRLTVL.

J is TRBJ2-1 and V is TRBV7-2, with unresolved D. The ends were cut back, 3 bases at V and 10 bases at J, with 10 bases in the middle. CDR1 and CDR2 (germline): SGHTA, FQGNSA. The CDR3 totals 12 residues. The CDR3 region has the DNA TGTGCCAGCAGCTTCCAACGAATCGAGCAGTTCTTC. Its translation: CASSFQRIEQFF.